The entry below describes one T cell receptor (beta chain). Original analysis: Quantification of nucleated cells was approximated via reference gene primer amplification. The repertoire was sequenced with immunoSEQ multiplex PCR; TCRdb's copy has only in-frame clones and lacks some. The DNA gave D and trimming, while V, J and clone size come from that table. This repertoire shows some 94,000 clones, 87% found once; its top ten account for under 1.2%. The sample is drawn from a study of blood T cell repertoires in COVID-19. Study in general: The United States, Italy and Spain provided the acute and convalescent COVID-19 samples. T cells, B-cell-depleted T cells, or PBMCs supplied cDNA or gDNA.

Germline V gene sequence: CDR1 MNHEY, CDR2 SVGAGI. This CDR3 comprises 14 residues. V was clipped by 5 bases and J by 5 bases; unmatched bases: 7. What was sequenced was peripheral blood. This receptor was obtained from a human donor in a cohort sampled during active COVID-19. The rearrangement links TRBV6-5 to TRBJ2-7; 9 nucleotides agree with TRBD1. The CDR3 DNA reads as TGTGCCAGCAGTACGGACAGGGGCCCGAACGAGCAGTACTTC. Translated: CASSTDRGPNEQYF.